This T cell receptor (beta chain) was sequenced in a study of cytomegalovirus exposure and HLA in healthy donors. Points from the study as a whole: Previously analyzed data showed that most TCR beta V segments were productive at a frequency of about 87% or about 30%. Researchers left out some V segments, among them TRBV6-2 and TRBV6-3, as indistinguishable. Researchers counted 164 TCR beta chains as cytomegalovirus-associated.

The PCR was carried out with 60 Vbeta primers and 13 Jbeta primers. Sequencing was performed with immunoSEQ multiplex PCR; in TCRdb, only in-frame clones are kept and a portion is missing. The sample contains approximately 120,000 clones, 77% of which appear only once. Details on this clone: The antigen remains undetermined.

V lost 6 bases to trimming and J lost 2 bases, with 13 bases between them. Germline CDR1 and CDR2: MNHEY and SMNVEV (reference sequence). The length of the CDR3 is 14 residues. This chain connects TRBV27 to TRBJ1-1; no definite D call. This sequence originates from a middle-aged man in good health and CMV-seropositive. The sequenced material came from PBMCs. CDR3 sequence reads: CASRTLMGNTEAFF. The CDR3 nucleotides are TGTGCCAGCAGGACCCTGATGGGCAACACTGAAGCTTTCTTT.